The rows below give T cell receptor beta chains drawn from one sample of a study of cytomegalovirus exposure and HLA in healthy donors. Clones were read by immunoSEQ multiplex PCR, and TCRdb kept only the in-frame ones, dropping some. Here the sample spans 200,000 or so clones, less than 90% being singletons. Material: PBMCs. The receptors were sampled from a girl less than two years old in good health and CMV-seronegative. The CDR3 runs from the conserved cysteine through the conserved F or W. D genes are given only for firm matches. For some rows the clone size is stated as once, few or many, or as a class when expanded; others skip it.

V gene	J gene	D gene	clone size	CDR3 DNA	CDR3 protein
TRBV29-1	TRBJ2-5	.	.	TGCAGCAAGGTGGAGGGATCAGAGACCCAGTACTTC	CSKVEGSETQYF
TRBV19	TRBJ2-1	.	.	TGTGCCAGTAGTCCATCCCGGGAGGAGCAGTTCTTC	CASSPSREEQFF
TRBV5-6	TRBJ2-3	.	.	TGTGCCAGCACGCCCCCAAAACCTCACTCAGGCCTCACAGATACGCAGTATTTT	CASTPPKPHSGLTDTQYF
TRBV5-4	TRBJ2-1	.	.	TGTGCCAGCAGCCCCGCTTGGGGGGCCTACAATGAGCAGTTCTTC	CASSPAWGAYNEQFF
TRBV7-3	TRBJ1-1	.	.	TGTGCCAGCAGTGCATCGCCCGGCACTGAAGCTTTCTTT	CASSASPGTEAFF
TRBV19	TRBJ1-5	.	.	TGTGCCAGTAGTCCCGACCGACTCAATCAGCCCCAGCATTTT	CASSPDRLNQPQHF
TRBV9	TRBJ2-5	.	.	TGTGCCAGCAGCCCCGGGACTGGCTATCCGGAGACCCAGTACTTC	CASSPGTGYPETQYF
TRBV6-4	TRBJ1-5	TRBD1	.	TGTGCCAGCAGGGACAGGGAGAGCAATCAGCCCCAGCATTTT	CASRDRESNQPQHF
TRBV7-2	TRBJ2-1	TRBD2	.	TGTGCCAGCAGCTTCCTAGCGGGAGGGGCATACAATGAGCAGTTCTTC	CASSFLAGGAYNEQFF
TRBV14	TRBJ2-1	TRBD2	.	TGTGCCAGCAGCAAGGGACTAAGGGTTGGGGGCTCCTACAATGAGCAGTTCTTC	CASSKGLRVGGSYNEQFF
TRBV6-5	TRBJ2-3	.	.	TGTGCCAGCAGTAATACAGGGTCGCAGTATTTT	CASSNTGSQYF
TRBV6-1	TRBJ1-5	TRBD1	.	TGTGCCAGCAGTGAAGACAGGGGTTATAGCAATCAGCCCCAGCATTTT	CASSEDRGYSNQPQHF
TRBV27	TRBJ2-1	TRBD2	.	TGTGCCAGCAGTCCGACTAGCGGGCTCTCCTACAATGAGCAGTTCTTC	CASSPTSGLSYNEQFF
TRBV18	TRBJ2-5	TRBD1	.	TGTGCCAGCTCACCCACGGCCCCGACAGGGGTTGAGACCCAGTACTTC	CASSPTAPTGVETQYF
TRBV18	TRBJ2-4	TRBD2	.	TGTGCCAGCTCACCGCTAGCGGGAGACCTGAGAATGGGAAACATTCAGTACTTC	CASSPLAGDLRMGNIQYF
TRBV2	TRBJ1-1	TRBD1	few	TGTGCCAGCAGCAAATATGGGACAGGCGAGTTTATGAACACTGAAGCTTTCTTT	CASSKYGTGEFMNTEAFF
TRBV29-1	TRBJ1-1	.	.	TGCAGCGTTGAGGGTTCGCAGGGTAGTACTGAAGCTTTCTTT	CSVEGSQGSTEAFF
TRBV9	TRBJ2-3	.	few	TGTGCCAGCAGCGTAGCGGGAGGGGGCGCGGATACGCAGTATTTT	CASSVAGGGADTQYF
TRBV6-4	TRBJ1-2	TRBD1	.	TGTGCCAGCAGTGGGGACAGGTCCATCTATGGCTACACCTTC	CASSGDRSIYGYTF
TRBV6-1	TRBJ2-5	TRBD2	.	TGTGCCAGTAGAACTAGCGGTAACCAAGAGACCCAGTACTTC	CASRTSGNQETQYF
TRBV5-8	TRBJ1-5	.	few	TGTGCCAGCAGCTTTCGGGGGGCTGTTCAGCCCCAGCATTTT	CASSFRGAVQPQHF
TRBV19	TRBJ1-1	.	.	TGTGCCAGTAGCCCAGGGAGGGGTGACACTGAAGCTTTCTTT	CASSPGRGDTEAFF
TRBV4-2	TRBJ2-2	.	.	TGTGCCAGCAGCCACTTAGAGGCCGGGGAGCTGTTTTTT	CASSHLEAGELFF
TRBV6-4	TRBJ2-3	.	few	TGTGCCAGCAGTGACTCCACGGACTACCCAGATACGCAGTATTTT	CASSDSTDYPDTQYF
TRBV7-2	TRBJ2-7	.	.	TGTGCCAGCAGCTTATTTGCCAGAAACTACGAGCAGTACTTC	CASSLFARNYEQYF
TRBV5-1	TRBJ2-3	TRBD2	.	TGCGCCAGCAGCTCTAGCGGGTCTGGAGATACGCAGTATTTT	CASSSSGSGDTQYF
TRBV7-9	TRBJ2-3	.	.	TGTGCCAGCAGCTATGGGTTGCGGGACGTGGGAGGCACAGATACGCAGTATTTT	CASSYGLRDVGGTDTQYF
TRBV2	TRBJ2-6	.	.	TGTGCCAGCAGTTTGAGCTCTGGGGCCAACGTCCTGACTTTC	CASSLSSGANVLTF
TRBV6-5	TRBJ1-2	.	.	TGTGCCAGCAGTGCAGGGGTCGGTTATGGCTACACCTTC	CASSAGVGYGYTF
TRBV6-5	TRBJ1-4	TRBD1	.	TGTGCCAGCAGTTACGAAGGGACAGGGTTCGAAAAACTGTTTTTT	CASSYEGTGFEKLFF
TRBV7-6	TRBJ1-4	.	once	TGTGCCAGCAGCCGGGCGGGGTCTAATGAAAAACTGTTTTTT	CASSRAGSNEKLFF
TRBV6-5	TRBJ1-6	.	.	TGTGCCAGGCCTCACAGGGCTGAATCACCCCTCCACTTT	CARPHRAESPLHF
TRBV5-4	TRBJ2-3	.	few	TGTGCCAGCAGCTTTGGCGGTACTAGCACAGATACGCAGTATTTT	CASSFGGTSTDTQYF
TRBV5-5	TRBJ1-2	.	.	TGTGCCAGCAGCTTGATCGGTGGCTACACCTTC	CASSLIGGYTF
TRBV9	TRBJ2-1	.	.	TGTGCCAGCAGCTCTAGCGCCCACAATGAGCAGTTCTTC	CASSSSAHNEQFF
TRBV7-9	TRBJ1-5	.	.	TGTGCCAGCAACACGGGGTTCAATCAGCCCCAGCATTTT	CASNTGFNQPQHF
TRBV7-2	TRBJ1-3	.	few	TGTGCCAGCAGCTTAGGGCGGGGCAGGCTCTCTGGAAACACCATATATTTT	CASSLGRGRLSGNTIYF
TRBV7-8	TRBJ2-7	TRBD2	.	TGTGCCAGCAGCCCCCAGTTTGGCGGGAGGGCCTACGAGCAGTACTTC	CASSPQFGGRAYEQYF
TRBV10-3	TRBJ2-7	TRBD1	.	TGTGCCATCAGTGGGAAGGGGGCGGCCCACGAGCAGTACTTC	CAISGKGAAHEQYF
TRBV6-5	TRBJ1-5	TRBD1	.	TGTGCCAGCAGTTACCGGGACAGGGGCAATCAGCTCCAGCATTTT	CASSYRDRGNQLQHF
TRBV7-9	TRBJ1-5	.	.	TGTGCCAGCAGCTTAGCAGGGGCCCAGCCCCAGCATTTT	CASSLAGAQPQHF
TRBV5-6	TRBJ1-2	.	.	TGTGCCAGCAGCCTGGGATCAGGGTCCTACTATGGCTACACCTTC	CASSLGSGSYYGYTF
TRBV7-6	TRBJ1-1	TRBD1	once	TGTGCCAGCAGCTTGTCCGGGACAGGGATAGGGGAAGCTTTCTTT	CASSLSGTGIGEAFF
TRBV7-3	TRBJ2-5	.	few	TGTGCCAGCAGCTTAAATCGTAAAGAGACCCAGTACTTC	CASSLNRKETQYF
TRBV6-4	TRBJ1-4	.	.	TGTGCCAGCAGTCCCAGTGCAACTAATGAAAAACTGTTTTTT	CASSPSATNEKLFF